This record covers a single TCR beta chain. This CDR3 spans 13 amino acids. The germline V gene has CDR1 LGHDT and CDR2 YNNKEL (reference sequence). V was cut by 3 bases and J by 7 bases, with 13 bases left in between. The data were obtained in a study of blood T cell repertoires in COVID-19. Looking at the study overall: Whether acute or convalescent, the COVID-19 samples came from the United States, Italy and Spain. PBMCs, B-cell-depleted T cells, or T cells were the source of the cDNA or gDNA that made up the material.

Patients in Seattle were enrolled during active infection, then followed longitudinally. Original handling: Nucleated cell number was recorded as an estimate derived from reference gene primer amplification. Measured with immunoSEQ multiplex PCR; TCRdb has only the in-frame clones, and not every one. From that table come the V and J calls and clone size; the DNA was used to work out D and trimming. The sample consists of roughly 100,000 clones, 75% to 90% of them appearing once. Sequenced sample: peripheral blood. The rearrangement joins TRBV3-1 (or the pseudogene TRBV3-2) to TRBJ2-7; D not resolved. This TCR was sampled from a woman aged 45-60 years with COVID-19, enrolled during active disease. DNA of the CDR3: TGTGCCAGCAGCCAGGCGGAAACGCGGGAGCAGTACTTC. As protein: CASSQAETREQYF.